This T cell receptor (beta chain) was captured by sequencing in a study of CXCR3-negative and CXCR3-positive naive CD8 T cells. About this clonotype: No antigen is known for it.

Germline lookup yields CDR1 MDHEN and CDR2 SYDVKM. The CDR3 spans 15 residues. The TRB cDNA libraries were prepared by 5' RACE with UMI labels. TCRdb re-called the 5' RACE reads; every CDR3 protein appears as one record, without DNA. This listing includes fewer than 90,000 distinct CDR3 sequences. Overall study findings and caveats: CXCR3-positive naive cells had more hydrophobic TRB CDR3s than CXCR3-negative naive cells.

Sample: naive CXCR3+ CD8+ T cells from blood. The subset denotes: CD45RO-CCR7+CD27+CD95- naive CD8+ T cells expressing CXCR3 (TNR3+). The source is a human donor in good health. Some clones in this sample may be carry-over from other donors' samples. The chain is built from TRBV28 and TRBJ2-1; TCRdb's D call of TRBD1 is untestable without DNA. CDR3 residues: CASSSGGRSYNEQFF.